Listed below are T cell receptor beta chains from one sample, sequenced in a study of blood T cell repertoires in COVID-19. The method was immunoSEQ multiplex PCR; TCRdb's version includes in-frame clones alone and lacks a portion of them. The sample lists 30,000 to 40,000 clones, approximately 85% occurring once. The source material was peripheral blood. These receptors came from a man aged 60 to 75 with active or convalescent COVID-19. Each CDR3 is given with its conserved first and last residue. The order of the fields is clone size, V gene, J gene, D gene, CDR3 protein, CDR3 DNA. A D gene is named only where the DNA matches it firmly. Clone size appears in some rows only: once, few, many, or a class for an expanded clone.

-,TRBV5-1,TRBJ1-2,-,CASSLGAGGGYTF,TGCGCCAGCAGCTTGGGGGCCGGAGGGGGCTACACCTTC
-,TRBV28,TRBJ2-1,-,CASSVLVSSYNEQFF,TGTGCCAGCAGTGTACTAGTGAGCTCCTACAATGAGCAGTTCTTC
-,TRBV6-6,TRBJ1-2,TRBD1,CASSSGQGHGYTF,TGTGCCAGCAGTTCAGGACAGGGGCATGGCTACACCTTC
once,TRBV11-3,TRBJ2-6,-,CASSLDSGSRGSGANVLTF,TGTGCCAGCAGCTTAGATTCGGGCTCCCGGGGATCTGGGGCCAACGTCCTGACTTTC
-,TRBV4-2,TRBJ2-2,TRBD2,CASSQEFSGGAPTGELFF,TGTGCCAGCAGCCAAGAGTTTAGCGGGGGGGCTCCCACCGGGGAGCTGTTTTTT
-,TRBV4-1,TRBJ2-3,TRBD1,CASSLPLGQGASDTQYF,TGCGCCAGCAGCCTCCCCTTGGGACAGGGGGCCTCAGATACGCAGTATTTT
-,TRBV7-9,TRBJ2-6,TRBD2,CASSPGEGSSGANVLTF,TGTGCCAGCAGCCCCGGGGAGGGTTCGTCTGGGGCCAACGTCCTGACTTTC
-,TRBV14,TRBJ1-1,-,CASSQLWGRVTEAFF,TGTGCCAGCAGCCAACTCTGGGGGCGGGTAACTGAAGCTTTCTTT
-,TRBV28,TRBJ2-3,-,CASSFINTDTQYF,TGTGCCAGCAGTTTTATTAACACAGATACGCAGTATTTT
-,TRBV7-8,TRBJ2-1,TRBD2,CASSLRTSGFEQFF,TGTGCCAGCAGCTTGAGGACTAGCGGGTTTGAGCAGTTCTTC
-,TRBV5-4,TRBJ2-2,-,CASSLSGGAPGELFF,TGTGCCAGCAGCTTGAGTGGGGGGGCCCCCGGGGAGCTGTTTTTT
-,TRBV21-1,TRBJ1-2,-,CASSSCPDSTGNPYGYTF,TGTGCCAGCAGCTCTTGCCCGGATTCAACAGGGAACCCCTATGGCTACACCTTC
-,TRBV7-2,TRBJ1-1,TRBD1,CASSKQGAGWAEAFF,TGTGCCAGCAGCAAACAGGGGGCGGGGTGGGCTGAAGCTTTCTTT
-,TRBV19,TRBJ1-2,-,CASSILGGVSLGDGYTF,TGTGCCAGTAGTATACTAGGGGGAGTTTCGCTTGGAGATGGCTACACCTTC
-,TRBV4-1,TRBJ1-1,-,CASSHFGGSEAFF,TGCGCCAGCAGCCACTTCGGCGGGTCTGAAGCTTTCTTT
-,TRBV13,TRBJ1-2,TRBD1,CASSSKPGQVYGYTF,TGTGCCAGCAGCAGTAAGCCGGGACAGGTCTATGGCTACACCTTC
-,TRBV30,TRBJ2-5,TRBD2,CAWRPSGRKDVKTQYF,TGTGCCTGGAGACCTAGCGGGAGGAAAGATGTAAAGACCCAGTACTTC
-,TRBV4-3,TRBJ2-3,-,CASSQDVGIPADTQYF,TGCGCCAGCAGCCAAGACGTCGGGATACCCGCAGATACGCAGTATTTT
-,TRBV4-3,TRBJ2-3,TRBD1,CASSQDPQGGADTQYF,TGCGCCAGCAGCCAAGATCCACAGGGGGGAGCAGATACGCAGTATTTT
-,TRBV7-9,TRBJ2-3,-,CASSLLGGSGTQYF,TGTGCCAGCAGCTTATTGGGGGGTTCGGGTACGCAGTATTTT
-,TRBV5-8,TRBJ2-1,TRBD2,CASSFWASGTIISYNEQFF,TGTGCCAGCAGCTTTTGGGCTAGCGGGACCATAATCTCCTACAATGAGCAGTTCTTC
-,TRBV2,TRBJ2-2,TRBD2,CASSSSGTRRTGELFF,TGTGCCAGCAGTTCATCAGGGACTAGACGCACCGGGGAGCTGTTTTTT
-,TRBV7-9,TRBJ2-2,-,CASSLSHYTGELFF,TGTGCCAGCAGCTTAAGTCACTACACCGGGGAGCTGTTTTTT
-,TRBV5-1,TRBJ1-1,-,CASTLGVSRNTEAFF,TGCGCCAGCACACTAGGAGTTTCAAGGAACACTGAAGCTTTCTTT
-,TRBV9,TRBJ1-1,-,CASSVHAELRGTEAFF,TGTGCCAGCAGCGTCCATGCCGAGCTGCGGGGCACTGAAGCTTTCTTT
-,TRBV7-2,TRBJ2-5,-,CASSFRRQETQYF,TGTGCCAGCAGCTTCCGGCGGCAAGAGACCCAGTACTTC
-,TRBV29-1,TRBJ1-2,TRBD1,CSVDDGLTGALYGYTF,TGCAGCGTTGATGACGGGCTGACAGGGGCCCTCTATGGCTACACCTTC
-,TRBV10-2,TRBJ1-5,TRBD1,CASSESLQGENQPQHF,TGCGCCAGCAGTGAGTCCTTACAGGGGGAGAATCAGCCCCAGCATTTT
once,TRBV28,TRBJ1-4,TRBD1,CASSLSGQGSNEKLFF,TGTGCCAGCAGTTTATCGGGACAGGGAAGTAATGAAAAACTGTTTTTT
-,TRBV10-2,TRBJ1-2,-,CASSESYGGNYGYTF,TGCGCCAGCAGTGAGTCGTATGGGGGGAACTATGGCTACACCTTC
-,TRBV11-2,TRBJ2-1,-,CASSPAPPGQGYNEQFF,TGTGCCAGCAGCCCCGCCCCGCCGGGACAAGGATACAATGAGCAGTTCTTC
-,TRBV12-3/TRBV12-4,TRBJ1-2,-,CASSFGQGYTF,TGTGCCAGCAGTTTTGGTCAGGGCTACACCTTC
-,TRBV4-3,TRBJ2-3,TRBD1,CASSQGTGISTDTQYF,TGCGCCAGCAGCCAAGGGACAGGGATTAGCACAGATACGCAGTATTTT
-,TRBV3-1/TRBV3-2,TRBJ2-5,TRBD1,CASSQYGTGVLLDRETQYF,TGTGCCAGCAGCCAATATGGGACAGGGGTCTTGCTGGACCGGGAGACCCAGTACTTC
-,TRBV28,TRBJ1-6,-,CASSGRGTHNSPLHF,TGTGCCAGCAGTGGGAGAGGAACTCATAATTCACCCCTCCACTTT
-,TRBV2,TRBJ1-2,-,CASSEPQQGGGYTF,TGTGCCAGCAGTGAACCCCAACAGGGTGGCGGCTACACCTTC
-,TRBV11-2,TRBJ1-1,TRBD1,CASSLGDRENTEAFF,TGTGCCAGCAGCTTAGGGGACAGGGAGAACACTGAAGCTTTCTTT
-,TRBV5-4,TRBJ1-1,-,CASSLAPRSDTEAFF,TGTGCCAGCAGCTTGGCCCCCAGGTCGGACACTGAAGCTTTCTTT
-,TRBV25-1,TRBJ1-2,-,CASSHQGSSGYTF,TGTGCCAGCAGCCACCAGGGGAGTAGTGGCTACACCTTC
-,TRBV7-9,TRBJ1-3,-,CASRTESSGNTIYF,TGTGCCAGCAGGACAGAATCCTCTGGAAACACCATATATTTT
-,TRBV19,TRBJ2-3,TRBD2,CASRLAGALTDTQYF,TGTGCCAGCAGACTAGCGGGGGCCCTCACAGATACGCAGTATTTT
-,TRBV13,TRBJ2-5,-,CASSFYGLRGQETQYF,TGTGCCAGCAGCTTTTACGGTCTAAGGGGCCAAGAGACCCAGTACTTC
-,TRBV18,TRBJ1-1,-,CASSPLSGPLNTEAFF,TGTGCCAGCTCACCACTAAGCGGGCCATTGAACACTGAAGCTTTCTTT
-,TRBV2,TRBJ1-5,TRBD1,CASSPGQGENQPQHF,TGTGCCAGCAGTCCTGGACAGGGCGAGAATCAGCCCCAGCATTTT
-,TRBV10-1,TRBJ1-1,-,CASRQSLQREAFF,TGCGCCAGCAGACAGTCACTCCAACGGGAAGCTTTCTTT
-,TRBV5-1,TRBJ1-6,-,CASSLDEAGSYNSPLHF,TGCGCCAGCAGCTTGGATGAGGCTGGCTCCTATAATTCACCCCTCCACTTT
-,TRBV15,TRBJ2-1,TRBD2,CATSRGPSGRADNEQFF,TGTGCCACCAGCAGAGGACCTAGCGGGAGGGCCGACAATGAGCAGTTCTTC
-,TRBV3-1/TRBV3-2,TRBJ2-5,-,CASSQFGGSQETQYF,TGTGCCAGCAGCCAATTTGGAGGGAGCCAAGAGACCCAGTACTTC
-,TRBV11-2,TRBJ2-3,TRBD2,CASSDRLAGVTDTQYF,TGTGCCAGCAGCGACCGACTAGCGGGAGTTACAGATACGCAGTATTTT
-,TRBV7-9,TRBJ1-1,TRBD1,CASSLLQGAEAFF,TGTGCCAGCAGCTTACTGCAGGGGGCAGAAGCTTTCTTT